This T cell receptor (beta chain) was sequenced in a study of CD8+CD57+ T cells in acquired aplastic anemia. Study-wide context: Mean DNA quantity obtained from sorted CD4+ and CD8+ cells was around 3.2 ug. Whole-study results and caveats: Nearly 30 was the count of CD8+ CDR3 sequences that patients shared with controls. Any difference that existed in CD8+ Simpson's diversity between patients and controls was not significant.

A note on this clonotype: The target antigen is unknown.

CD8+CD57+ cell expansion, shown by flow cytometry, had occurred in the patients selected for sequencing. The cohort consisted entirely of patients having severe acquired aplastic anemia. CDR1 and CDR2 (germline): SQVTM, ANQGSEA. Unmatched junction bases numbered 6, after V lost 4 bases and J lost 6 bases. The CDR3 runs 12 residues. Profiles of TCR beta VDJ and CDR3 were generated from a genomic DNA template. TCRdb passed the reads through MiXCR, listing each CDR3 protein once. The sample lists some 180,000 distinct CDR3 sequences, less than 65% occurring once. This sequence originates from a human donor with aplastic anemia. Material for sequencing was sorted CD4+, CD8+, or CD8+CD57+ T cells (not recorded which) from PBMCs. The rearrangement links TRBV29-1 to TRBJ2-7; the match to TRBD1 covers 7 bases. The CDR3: CSVGQGEVEQYF. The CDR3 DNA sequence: TGCAGCGTTGGACAGGGAGAGGTCGAGCAGTACTTC.